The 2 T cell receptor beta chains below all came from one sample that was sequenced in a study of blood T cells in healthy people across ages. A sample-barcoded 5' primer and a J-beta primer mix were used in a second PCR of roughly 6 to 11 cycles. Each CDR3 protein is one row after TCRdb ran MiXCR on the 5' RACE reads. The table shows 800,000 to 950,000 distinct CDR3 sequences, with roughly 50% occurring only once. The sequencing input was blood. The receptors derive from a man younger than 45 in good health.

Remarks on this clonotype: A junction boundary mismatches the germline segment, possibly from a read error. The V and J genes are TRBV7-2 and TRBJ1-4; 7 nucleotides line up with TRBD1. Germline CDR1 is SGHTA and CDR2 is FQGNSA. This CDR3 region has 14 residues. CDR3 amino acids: CASNLETGRGKLFF. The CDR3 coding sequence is TGTGCCAGCAACTTAGAGACAGGGAGGGGAAAACTGTTTTTT. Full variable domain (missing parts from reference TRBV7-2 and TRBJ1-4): GAGVSQSPSNKVTEKGKDVELRCDPISGHTALYWYRQSLGQGLEFLIYFQGNSAPDKSGLPSDRFSAERTGGSVSTLTIQRTQQEDSAVYLCASNLETGRGKLFFGSGTQLSVL.

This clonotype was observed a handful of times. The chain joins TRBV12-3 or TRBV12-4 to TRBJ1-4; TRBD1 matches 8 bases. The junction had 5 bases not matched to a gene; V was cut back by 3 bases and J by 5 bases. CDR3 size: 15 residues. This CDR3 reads CASSLGQVLNEKLFF. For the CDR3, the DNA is TGTGCCAGCAGTTTGGGACAGGTTTTGAATGAAAAACTGTTTTTT.